The 3 T cell receptor beta chains in this list originate from one sample, sequenced in a study of cytomegalovirus exposure and HLA in healthy donors. Here immunoSEQ multiplex PCR was the method, and the copy in TCRdb shows in-frame clones only, minus some. The data contain some 110,000 clones, around nine tenths of them singletons. Sequenced: PBMCs. The origin of the receptors is a man younger than 35 in good health and CMV-seropositive.

Concerning this clone itself: Relative to the germline gene, one junction end is altered; a read error may explain this. J is TRBJ2-4 and V is TRBV11-2; TRBD1 aligns across 7 bases. The CDR3 is 11 amino acids. Germline V gene sequence: CDR1 SGHAT, CDR2 FQNNGV. This CDR3 reads CASSSSTGIDF. DNA for the CDR3: TGTGCCAGCAGCTCGTCGACAGGGATAGACTTC. Using reference TRBV11-2 and TRBJ2-4 for the parts outside the CDR3, the full variable domain is EAGVAQSPRYKIIEKRQSVAFWCNPISGHATLYWYQQILGQGPKLLIQFQNNGVVDDSQLPKDRFSAERLKGVDSTLKIQPAKLEDSAVYLCASSSSTGIDFGAGTRLSVL.

The chain employs TRBV10-3 and TRBJ1-2; D remains ambiguous. This CDR3 comprises 13 residues. Germline values: CDR1 ENHRY, CDR2 SYGVKD. Trimming removed 3 bases at V and 2 bases at J, with 7 bases between. The CDR3 region has the DNA TGTGCCATCAGTGACGAGGCAAACTATGGCTACACCTTC. This translates into CAISDEANYGYTF.

The chain employs TRBV27 and TRBJ2-3; D is ambiguous. V lost 1 base and J 1 base, leaving 6 bases between the germline ends. CDR1 and CDR2 from the germline V gene are MNHEY and SMNVEV (reference sequence). The CDR3 runs to 14 residues. The DNA of the CDR3 is TGTGCCAGCAGTTTATATCCGGGCACAGATACGCAGTATTTT. It codes for CASSLYPGTDTQYF.